This T cell receptor (beta chain) was sequenced for a study of cytomegalovirus exposure and HLA in healthy donors (TCRdb year 2017). Looking at the study overall: In an earlier analysis of approximately 640 of the donors, about 270 Gb of sequence data and 100 million or so unique TCR beta sequences from 150 million to 200 million T cells were reported. An early release that covered roughly 600 HLA-typed donors contained about 300 gigabases of sequencing data and about 84 million unique TCR sequences. Among the approximately 400 genotyped donors, around 81% belonged to the genetic ancestry cluster associated with self-reported Caucasian donors. The aim of the study was to test whether cataloging public T cell receptors could identify signatures of past pathogen exposure. Using immunosequencing, the study profiled T cell repertoires from 500 to 800 subjects and related those repertoires to cytomegalovirus serostatus. A separate validation cohort of roughly 110 different subjects was used in addition to the approximately 640-subject first cohort. High-throughput TCR immunosequencing, statistical association of individual TCRs with disease status, and machine learning were combined to predict cytomegalovirus infection status. A later analysis re-examined previously published TCR beta repertoires from hundreds of donors and added high-resolution HLA genotyping to investigate patterns of TCR occurrence. In the later analysis, no new phenotypic data were used to find candidate immune exposures; instead, reliance was placed on TCR beta sequences and their occurrence across donors. An earlier analysis of more than 450 of the donors used high-throughput TCR beta sequencing to judge whether each TCR beta V gene segment behaved as functional or pseudogenic. Donor age, sex, ethnicity and CMV serostatus were compiled together with the repertoire data. Genome-wide SNP genotypes for about 60% of the roughly 700 donors were used in a later genetic analysis, which treated that subset as a discovery cohort. Every discovery cohort repertoire had been produced on one sequencing platform. HLA typing covered class I and class II loci at four-digit resolution. The number of typed donors differed by locus: about 620-640 for A, B, C, DRB1 and DQB1; 500 to 550 for DQA1; around 580 for DPA1; and around 450 for DPB1. Roughly 5 DR-DQ haplotypes were handled as single units for association and clustering because linkage in the cohort was strong. Across about 370 genotyped donors of the cohort, an average of about 250,000 unique TCR beta nucleotide sequences per donor were sequenced, and roughly 20% of those sequences were non-productive.

CDR1 is given as SEHNR and CDR2 as FQNEAQ, both from the germline V gene (reference sequence). The germline V and J ends show losses of 2 bases and 5 bases respectively, and no gene match explains 3 bases of the junction. The CDR3, from cysteine to phenylalanine, totals 14 residues. Only the CDR3 region is kept as DNA, spanning 42 bases read in frame from base 1. General conclusions and limits of the study: In both the original and validation cohorts, the classifier was reported to diagnose cytomegalovirus status with high specificity and sensitivity. CMV serostatus was the only immune exposure information available for the cohort. According to a later genetic analysis, donors in an Asian-associated ancestry cluster had fewer N-insertions in productive TCRs than the roughly 660-donor mean. Sequencing depth was assumed to be roughly uniform across donors in the presence/absence analyses, though that assumption may not hold. According to a later analysis, most CMV-associated TCR beta chains appeared to be HLA-restricted, and the HLA associations seemed to be driven largely by CMV exposure. A further reported finding was that TCR beta sequences accurately predicted the HLA-A and HLA-B alleles for most subjects in the first cohort. Correlated functional status among segregating V segments might reflect linkage disequilibrium, but an unknown experimental factor could not be ruled out. Because counts were too low, seventeen rarely observed V segments, including chromosome 9 orphons, were left out of the earlier analysis of 587 of the donors. In a later genetic analysis, a missense DCLRE1C variant was associated with V-gene and J-gene trimming of TCR beta chains, and the association was replicated in an independent cohort. The study listed 164 TCR beta chains as associated with cytomegalovirus. Compared with equally common non-associated chains, HLA-associated TCR beta chains in a later analysis were more clonally expanded and had lower generation probabilities. The authors suggested that the approach could potentially be generalized to other disease states and immunological phenotypes. Some IMGT-functional V segments, including TRBV6-2 and TRBV6-3, could not be distinguished by the 87-base-pair reads and were therefore excluded. Because HLA typing was unavailable for some donors at each locus, only the typed subset was used in association tests. Most TCR sequences were observed very rarely across donors, whereas some public TCRs were present in many individuals. The sequencing pipeline was judged likely to have produced a cluster of highly shared sequence variants as a technical artifact. Several of the top co-occurrence clusters appeared to be linked to parvovirus B19, influenza, CMV and Epstein-Barr virus, according to a later analysis. Three of the identified cytomegalovirus-associated TCR beta chains were confirmed in vitro to be specific for cytomegalovirus antigens. The cohort was sequenced for TCR beta chains only, and without alpha or paired-chain data the features that could be detected were limited. In an earlier analysis of some 500 of the donors, most TCR beta V segments appeared in productive rearrangements about 90% or about 30% of the time, broadly matching IMGT annotations. A later analysis associated about 17,000 TCR beta sequences with specific HLA alleles at a false discovery rate of 0.05. When HLA alleles, especially DR and DQ, strongly co-occurred, attributing TCR associations to individual alleles was difficult. A later analysis found that TCR association rates varied across HLA loci, with DRB1 alleles showing the most associated TCRs and HLA-C alleles the fewest.

The cohort consisted of 670 or so healthy bone marrow donors. At the time of sampling, every cohort member was nominally healthy, though immune exposures that went unrecorded were likely present. The donor was CMV seronegative and belonged to the group of 320 or so seronegative cohort members. Each donor provided a peripheral blood sample, and peripheral blood mononuclear cells were used for TCR beta sequencing. Genomic DNA extraction from the blood cell samples was performed with the Qiagen DNeasy Blood Extraction Kit. Library generation was performed with the immunoSEQ multiplex PCR assay. A mixture of 60 forward primers for TCR Vbeta segments and 13 reverse primers for TCR Jbeta segments was used in the multiplex PCR. Amplification of the CDR3 region of rearranged TCR beta genes was performed with a multiplex PCR assay on genomic DNA. The amplified TCR beta libraries were sequenced on the Illumina HiSeq System as 87-base-pair reads. In the authors' own workflow: Across the 600 to 700 repertoires, a later analysis counted some 81 million unique TCR beta chains, some 11 million of which were shared by at least two donors. A nearest-neighbor algorithm error-corrected the raw reads and collapsed the reads into unique sequences, merging closely related sequences to remove PCR and sequencing errors. CDR3 sequences were aligned to IMGT reference sequences to assign V, D and J gene segments. For a sequence to be retained, a match of at least six nucleotides to both a V gene segment and a J gene segment was required. A rearrangement counted as productive if the CDR3 had no stop codons and remained in frame with V and J, and every other rearrangement counted as non-productive. CDR3 was defined by IMGT convention, running from the second conserved V-encoded cysteine to the conserved J-encoded phenylalanine. The earlier analysis of about 590 of the donors excluded sequences that lacked an unambiguous match to a single V gene segment. An earlier analysis of several hundred of the donors called V segments functional above 56.7% productive rearrangements and segregating when the between-donor standard deviation exceeded 5%. A statistical classification framework was built for diagnosing cytomegalovirus status from the catalog of TCR beta chain sequences. V and J gene assignment, in a later analysis, came from comparing TCR nucleotide sequences with IMGT/GENE-DB human TR gene sequences. Using the TCRdist pipeline, a later analysis assigned CDR3 sequences along with most-parsimonious VDJ recombination scenarios. In a later analysis, each TCR beta chain was defined by its CDR3 amino acid sequence together with its V-gene family, and reads without a unique V-gene family were excluded. As a way to deal with suspected cross-contamination and a sequencing artifact, a later analysis dropped 592 nucleotide sequences that were highly shared and had low generation probability. In a later analysis, a clonal expansion index for each public chain was calculated from normalized within-repertoire ranks of inferred template counts. In a later analysis, generation probabilities were computed using a VDJ recombination model fitted to out-of-frame rearrangements, and the results were checked against IGoR. A later analysis scored TCR-TCR, TCR-HLA and TCR-CMV co-occurrence with hypergeometric tests, applying a repertoire-size bias correction to TCR pairs. False discovery rates were estimated in a later analysis by permuting HLA or CMV assignments 20 times. In a later analysis, co-occurring TCRs were grouped using DBSCAN, and TCRdist sequence similarity was added for clustering within HLA-allele-positive subsets. For co-occurrence clustering, repertoires with fewer than 30,000 or more than 120,000 public chains were excluded, along with roughly 5 repertoires with anomalous nucleotide sharing. The table comes from immuneACCESS by way of TCRdb, which keeps in-frame sequences with V and J called. Part of the clones is missing from these tables; in studies checked, under half for an unresolved V gene and the rest for unknown reasons. That table furnishes V, J and clone size, whereas the DNA furnished D and trimming. The sample data list fewer than 150,000 clones, and around 75% of these were observed just once. Roughly 3.1% of the sample is in the top ten clones.

As regards this clone: The antigen this receptor binds is unknown. The input lacks base qualities; no much larger clone sits a single base away.

Sample: PBMCs. This sequence was found in a man aged 25-40 years in good health and CMV-seronegative. The V gene is TRBV7-9 and the J gene is TRBJ1-1; 9 bases in the middle match TRBD1. The CDR3 protein: CASSLRDRVTEAFF. Here is the DNA: TGTGCCAGCAGCTTAAGGGACAGGGTAACTGAAGCTTTCTTT.